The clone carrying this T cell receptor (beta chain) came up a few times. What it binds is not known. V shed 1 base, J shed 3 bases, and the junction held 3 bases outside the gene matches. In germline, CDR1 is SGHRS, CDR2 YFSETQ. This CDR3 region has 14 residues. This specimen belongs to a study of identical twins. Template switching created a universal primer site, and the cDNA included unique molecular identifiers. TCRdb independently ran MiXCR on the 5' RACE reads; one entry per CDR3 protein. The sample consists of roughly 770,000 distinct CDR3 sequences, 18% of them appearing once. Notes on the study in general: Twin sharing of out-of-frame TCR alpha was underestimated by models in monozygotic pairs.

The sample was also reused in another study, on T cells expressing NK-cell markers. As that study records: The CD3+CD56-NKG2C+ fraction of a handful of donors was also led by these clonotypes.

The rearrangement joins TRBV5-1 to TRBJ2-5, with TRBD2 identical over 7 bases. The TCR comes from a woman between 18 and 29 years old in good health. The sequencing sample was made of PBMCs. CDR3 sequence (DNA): TGCGCCAGCAGCTTGTTGGGGGGGAAAGAGACCCAGTACTTC. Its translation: CASSLLGGKETQYF. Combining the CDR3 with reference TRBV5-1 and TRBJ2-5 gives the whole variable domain KAGVTQTPRYLIKTRGQQVTLSCSPISGHRSVSWYQQTPGQGLQFLFEYFSETQRNKGNFPGRFSGRQFSNSRSEMNVSTLELGDSALYLCASSLLGGKETQYFGPGTRLLVL.